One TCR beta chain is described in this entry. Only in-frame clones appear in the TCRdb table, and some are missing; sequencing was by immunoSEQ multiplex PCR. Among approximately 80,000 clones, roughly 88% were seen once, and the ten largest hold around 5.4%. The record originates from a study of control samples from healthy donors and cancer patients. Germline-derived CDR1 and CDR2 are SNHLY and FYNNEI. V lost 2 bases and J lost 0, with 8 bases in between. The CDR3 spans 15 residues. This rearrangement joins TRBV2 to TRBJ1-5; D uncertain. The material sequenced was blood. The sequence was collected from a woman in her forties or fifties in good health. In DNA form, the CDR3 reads TGTGCCAGCAGTGAATACAGCCTTAGCAATCAGCCCCAGCATTTT. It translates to CASSEYSLSNQPQHF.